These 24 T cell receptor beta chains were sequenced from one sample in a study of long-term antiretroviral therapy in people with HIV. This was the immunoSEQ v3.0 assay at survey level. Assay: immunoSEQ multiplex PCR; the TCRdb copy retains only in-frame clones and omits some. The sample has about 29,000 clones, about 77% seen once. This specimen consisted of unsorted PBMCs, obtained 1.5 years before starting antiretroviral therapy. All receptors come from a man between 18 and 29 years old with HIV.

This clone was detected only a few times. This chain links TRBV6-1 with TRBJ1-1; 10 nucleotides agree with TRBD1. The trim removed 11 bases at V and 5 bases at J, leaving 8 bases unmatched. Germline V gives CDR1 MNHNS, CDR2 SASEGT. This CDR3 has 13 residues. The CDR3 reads CAGGQGLDTEAFF. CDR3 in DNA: TGTGCCGGGGGACAGGGGTTGGATACTGAAGCTTTCTTT.

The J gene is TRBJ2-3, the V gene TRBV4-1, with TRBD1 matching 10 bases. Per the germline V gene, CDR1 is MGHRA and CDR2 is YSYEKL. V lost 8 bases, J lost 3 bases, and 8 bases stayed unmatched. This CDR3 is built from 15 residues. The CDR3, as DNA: TGCGCCAGCGCAGGGGGGGGACAGGGGACAGATACGCAGTATTTT. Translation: CASAGGGQGTDTQYF.

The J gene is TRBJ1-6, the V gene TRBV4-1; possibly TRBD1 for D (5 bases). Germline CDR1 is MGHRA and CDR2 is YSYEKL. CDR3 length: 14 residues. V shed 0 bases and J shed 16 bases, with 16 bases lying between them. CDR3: CASSQDYARGKLHF. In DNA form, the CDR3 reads TGCGCCAGCAGCCAAGATTACGCGAGGGGCAAGCTCCACTTT.

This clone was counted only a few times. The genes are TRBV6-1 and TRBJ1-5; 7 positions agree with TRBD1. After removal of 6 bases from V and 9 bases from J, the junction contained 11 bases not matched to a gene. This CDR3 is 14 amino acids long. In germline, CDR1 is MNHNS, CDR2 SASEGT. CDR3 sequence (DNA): TGTGCCAGCAGCGGAGACAGGGTGGTCTTGCCCCAGCATTTT. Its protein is CASSGDRVVLPQHF.

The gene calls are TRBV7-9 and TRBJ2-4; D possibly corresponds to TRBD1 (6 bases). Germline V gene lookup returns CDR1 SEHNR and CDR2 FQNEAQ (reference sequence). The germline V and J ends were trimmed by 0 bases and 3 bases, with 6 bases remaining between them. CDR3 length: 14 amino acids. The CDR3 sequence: CASSLAGGKNIQYF. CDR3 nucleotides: TGTGCCAGCAGCTTAGCAGGGGGCAAAAACATTCAGTACTTC.

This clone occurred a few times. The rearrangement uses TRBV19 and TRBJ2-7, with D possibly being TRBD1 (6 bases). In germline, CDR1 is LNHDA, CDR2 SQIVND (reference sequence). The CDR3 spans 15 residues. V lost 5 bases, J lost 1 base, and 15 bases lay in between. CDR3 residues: CASSVNPTGSYEQYF. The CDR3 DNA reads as TGTGCCAGTAGTGTCAACCCCACAGGGTCCTACGAGCAGTACTTC.

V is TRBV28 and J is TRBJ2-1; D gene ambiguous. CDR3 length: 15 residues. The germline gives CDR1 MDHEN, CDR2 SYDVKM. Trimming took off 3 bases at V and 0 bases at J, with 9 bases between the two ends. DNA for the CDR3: TGTGCCAGCAGTTTCAGGTTGAGCTCCTACAATGAGCAGTTCTTC. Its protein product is CASSFRLSSYNEQFF.

In DNA form, the CDR3 reads TGCGCCAGCAGCCCCGGACAGGGATCCTACGAGCAGTACTTC. Its translation is CASSPGQGSYEQYF. The chain carries TRBV5-1 and TRBJ2-7; the match to TRBD1 covers 8 bases. J gave up 1 base and V 4 bases, and 4 bases lay outside the gene matches. From germline, CDR1 is SGHRS and CDR2 YFSETQ. The CDR3 has 14 amino acids.

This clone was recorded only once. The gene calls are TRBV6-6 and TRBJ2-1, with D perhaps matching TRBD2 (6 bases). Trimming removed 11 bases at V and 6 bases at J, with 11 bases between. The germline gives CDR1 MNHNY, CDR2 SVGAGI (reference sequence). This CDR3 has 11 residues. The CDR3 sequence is CAGGGGNEQFF. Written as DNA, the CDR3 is TGTGCCGGGGGAGGCGGCAATGAGCAGTTCTTC.

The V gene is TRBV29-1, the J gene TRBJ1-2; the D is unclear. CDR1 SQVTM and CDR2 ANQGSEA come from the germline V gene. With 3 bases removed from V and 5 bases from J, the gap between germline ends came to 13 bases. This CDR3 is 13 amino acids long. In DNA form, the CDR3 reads TGCAGCGTTGAGGTCAGGACTTCGTATGGCTACACCTTC. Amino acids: CSVEVRTSYGYTF.

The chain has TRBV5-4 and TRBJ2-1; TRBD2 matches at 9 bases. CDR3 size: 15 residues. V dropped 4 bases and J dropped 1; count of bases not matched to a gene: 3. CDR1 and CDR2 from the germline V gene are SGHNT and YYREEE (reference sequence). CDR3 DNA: TGTGCCAGCAGCCCTAGCGGGGATTCCTACAATGAGCAGTTCTTC. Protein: CASSPSGDSYNEQFF.

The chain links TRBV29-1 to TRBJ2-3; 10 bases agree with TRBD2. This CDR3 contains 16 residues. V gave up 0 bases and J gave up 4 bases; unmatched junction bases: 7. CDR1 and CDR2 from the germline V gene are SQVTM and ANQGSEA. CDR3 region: CSVEDRSGGVSDTQYF. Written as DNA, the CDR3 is TGCAGCGTTGAAGATCGCAGCGGGGGGGTGTCAGATACGCAGTATTTT.

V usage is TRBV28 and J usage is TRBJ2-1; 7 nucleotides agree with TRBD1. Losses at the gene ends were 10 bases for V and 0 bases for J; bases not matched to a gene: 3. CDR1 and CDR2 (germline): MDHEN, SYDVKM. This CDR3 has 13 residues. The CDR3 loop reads CATRDSSYNEQFF. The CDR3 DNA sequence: TGTGCCACCCGGGACAGCTCCTACAATGAGCAGTTCTTC.

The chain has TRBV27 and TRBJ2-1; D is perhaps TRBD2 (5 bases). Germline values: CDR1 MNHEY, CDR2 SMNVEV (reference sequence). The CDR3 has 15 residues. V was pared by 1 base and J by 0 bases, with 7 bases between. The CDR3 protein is CASSLLGSSYNEQFF. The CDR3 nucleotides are TGTGCCAGCAGTTTATTGGGGAGCTCCTACAATGAGCAGTTCTTC.

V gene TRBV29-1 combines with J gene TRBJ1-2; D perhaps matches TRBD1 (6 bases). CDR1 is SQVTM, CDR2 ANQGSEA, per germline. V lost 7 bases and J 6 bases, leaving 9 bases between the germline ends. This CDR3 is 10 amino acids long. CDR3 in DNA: TGCAGCGCCGGACAGAATGGCTACACCTTC. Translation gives CSAGQNGYTF.

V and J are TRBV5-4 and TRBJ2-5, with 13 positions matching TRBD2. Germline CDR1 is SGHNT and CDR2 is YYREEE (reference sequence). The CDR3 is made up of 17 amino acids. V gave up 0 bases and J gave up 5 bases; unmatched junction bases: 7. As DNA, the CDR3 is TGTGCCAGCAGCTTGGGACTAGCGGGAGGCGGAGGGGAGACCCAGTACTTC. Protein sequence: CASSLGLAGGGGETQYF.

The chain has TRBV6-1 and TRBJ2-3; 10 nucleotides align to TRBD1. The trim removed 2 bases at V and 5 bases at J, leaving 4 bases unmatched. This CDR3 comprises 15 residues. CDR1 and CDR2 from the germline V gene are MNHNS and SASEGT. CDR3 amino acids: CASSEWDRGGDTQYF. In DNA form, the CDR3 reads TGTGCCAGCAGTGAATGGGACAGGGGCGGAGATACGCAGTATTTT.

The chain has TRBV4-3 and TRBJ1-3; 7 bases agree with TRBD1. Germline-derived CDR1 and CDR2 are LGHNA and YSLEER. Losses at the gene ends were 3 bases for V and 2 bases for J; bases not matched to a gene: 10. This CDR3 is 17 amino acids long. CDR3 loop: CASSQEPTGVTGNTIYF. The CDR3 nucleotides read TGCGCCAGCAGCCAGGAACCTACAGGGGTAACTGGAAACACCATATATTTT.

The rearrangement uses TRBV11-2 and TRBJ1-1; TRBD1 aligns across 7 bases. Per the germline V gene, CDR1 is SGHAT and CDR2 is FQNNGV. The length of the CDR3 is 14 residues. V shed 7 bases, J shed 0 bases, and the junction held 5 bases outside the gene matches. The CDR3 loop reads CASTKDRLNTEAFF. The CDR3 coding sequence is TGTGCCAGCACCAAGGACAGGCTGAACACTGAAGCTTTCTTT.

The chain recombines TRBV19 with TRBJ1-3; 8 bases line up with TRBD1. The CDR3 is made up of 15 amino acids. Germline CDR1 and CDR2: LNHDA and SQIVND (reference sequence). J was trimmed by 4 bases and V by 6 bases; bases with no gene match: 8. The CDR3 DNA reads TGTGCCAGTAGGGCGCAGGGGGCGAGGGGAAACACCATATATTTT. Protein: CASRAQGARGNTIYF.

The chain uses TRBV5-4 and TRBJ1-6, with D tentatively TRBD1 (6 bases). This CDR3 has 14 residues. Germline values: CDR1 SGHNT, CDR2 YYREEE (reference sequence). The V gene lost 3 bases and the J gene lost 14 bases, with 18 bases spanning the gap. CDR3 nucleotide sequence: TGTGCCAGCAGCTCCCCTGCAGGGGAGAGGGCCCTCCACTTT. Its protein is CASSSPAGERALHF.

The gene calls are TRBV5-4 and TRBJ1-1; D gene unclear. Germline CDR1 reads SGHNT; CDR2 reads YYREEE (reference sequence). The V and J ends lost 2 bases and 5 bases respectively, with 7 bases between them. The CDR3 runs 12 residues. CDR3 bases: TGTGCCAGCAGCTTTAAAGGGACTGAAGCTTTCTTT. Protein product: CASSFKGTEAFF.

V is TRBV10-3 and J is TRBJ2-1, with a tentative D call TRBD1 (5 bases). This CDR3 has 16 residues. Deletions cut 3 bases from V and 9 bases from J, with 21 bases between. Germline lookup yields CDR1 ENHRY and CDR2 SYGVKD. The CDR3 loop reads CAISDWGLSSLGEQFF. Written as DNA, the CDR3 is TGTGCCATCAGTGATTGGGGCTTATCCAGTCTGGGTGAGCAGTTCTTC.

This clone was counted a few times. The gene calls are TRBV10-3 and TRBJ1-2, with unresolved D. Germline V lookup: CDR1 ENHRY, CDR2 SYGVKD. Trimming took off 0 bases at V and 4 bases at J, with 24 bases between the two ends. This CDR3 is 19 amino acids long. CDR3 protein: CAISESMILPNEPSYGYTF. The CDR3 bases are TGTGCCATCAGTGAGTCGATGATTCTACCGAATGAGCCGAGCTATGGCTACACCTTC.